This is a list of T cell receptor beta chains from one sample in a study of post-analysis software for immune sequencing data. TCRdb analysed the PCR reads with MiXCR anew, one entry per CDR3 protein. The sample holds more than 450,000 distinct CDR3 sequences, roughly 34% seen once. Input material: blood. The source is a girl between 2 and 17 years old with multiple sclerosis. CDR3s include the opening cysteine and the closing phenylalanine or tryptophan. The order of the fields is CDR3 protein, CDR3 DNA, clone size, V gene, D gene, J gene. A D gene is named only where the DNA matches it firmly. Where a row states a size, it is once, few, many or the class of an expanded clone; other rows omit it.

CASSDRDRGDDGYTF,TGTGCCAGCAGTGATCGGGACAGGGGGGACGATGGCTACACCTTC,.,TRBV2,TRBD1,TRBJ1-2
CASTGTENTEAFF,TGTGCCAGCACCGGGACGGAGAACACTGAAGCTTTCTTT,few,TRBV11-1,.,TRBJ1-1
CASSPRGQGLINTEAFF,TGTGCCAGCAGCCCCCGGGGACAGGGCCTAATTAACACTGAAGCTTTCTTT,few,TRBV4-2,TRBD1,TRBJ1-1
CASQGLMNTEAFF,TGCGCCAGCCAGGGACTGATGAACACTGAAGCTTTCTTT,.,TRBV4-1,.,TRBJ1-1
CASSPASENTEAFF,TGTGCCAGCAGCCCAGCCTCAGAGAACACTGAAGCTTTCTTT,few,TRBV4-2,.,TRBJ1-1
CASSEAGSAGANVLTF,TGCGCCAGCAGTGAGGCAGGTTCGGCCGGGGCCAACGTCCTGACTTTC,few,TRBV10-1,.,TRBJ2-6
CASRVGTGAETQYF,TGTGCCAGCAGGGTAGGGACAGGGGCGGAGACCCAGTACTTC,.,TRBV2,TRBD1,TRBJ2-5
CATSATVDNQPQHF,TGTGCCACCAGTGCGACAGTGGACAATCAGCCCCAGCATTTT,few,TRBV24-1,.,TRBJ1-5
CASSFSSGGRHTGELFF,TGTGCCAGCAGCTTTTCCTCGGGGGGCCGGCACACCGGGGAGCTGTTTTTT,.,TRBV5-5,.,TRBJ2-2
CSAETGTYDEQFF,TGCAGTGCTGAGACAGGGACTTACGATGAGCAGTTCTTC,few,TRBV20-1,.,TRBJ2-1
CSVATVAFGGYTF,TGCAGCGTTGCAACAGTAGCCTTCGGTGGCTACACCTTC,.,TRBV29-1,.,TRBJ1-2
CASSFKGAPGEKLFF,TGTGCCAGCAGCTTTAAGGGGGCGCCGGGGGAAAAACTGTTTTTT,.,TRBV13,TRBD1,TRBJ1-4
CASSLGGGATDTQYF,TGTGCCAGCAGCTTAGGCGGGGGGGCAACAGATACGCAGTATTTT,.,TRBV11-2,TRBD2,TRBJ2-3
CASRSLGVPRQYF,TGTGCCAGCAGGTCCTTAGGGGTACCACGGCAGTACTTC,.,TRBV12-3/TRBV12-4,.,TRBJ2-5
CASSPKFVDSEETQYF,TGCGCCAGCAGCCCGAAGTTCGTGGACAGCGAAGAGACCCAGTACTTC,.,TRBV5-1,.,TRBJ2-5
CASSESKGGFPDTQYF,TGTGCCAGCAGTGAATCTAAAGGGGGCTTCCCAGATACGCAGTATTTT,few,TRBV25-1,TRBD1,TRBJ2-3
CASRGTGSRTQYF,TGTGCCAGCAGGGGGACAGGGTCGCGGACCCAGTACTTC,.,TRBV2,TRBD1,TRBJ2-5
CASSVAGNEQFF,TGCGCCAGCAGTGTAGCGGGGAATGAGCAGTTCTTC,many,TRBV10-1,TRBD2,TRBJ2-1
CASSLAPGRIGNTIYF,TGCGCCAGCAGCTTGGCCCCAGGACGTATAGGAAACACCATATATTTT,.,TRBV5-1,.,TRBJ1-3
CSVLRGGETQYF,TGCAGCGTCCTCCGGGGGGGAGAGACCCAGTACTTC,few,TRBV29-1,TRBD2,TRBJ2-5
CASSLLRAGQGRGNEQFF,TGTGCCAGCAGCTTGCTAAGGGCTGGGCAGGGGAGGGGCAATGAGCAGTTCTTC,.,TRBV5-6,.,TRBJ2-1
CASSPMRGAIETQYF,TGTGCCAGCAGTCCTATGAGGGGGGCCATAGAGACCCAGTACTTC,few,TRBV6-6,.,TRBJ2-5
CASPMRGGTDTQYF,TGTGCCAGCCCTATGCGGGGGGGTACAGATACGCAGTATTTT,.,TRBV2,TRBD2,TRBJ2-3
CSAGDRAETQYF,TGCAGCGCGGGCGACAGGGCAGAGACCCAGTACTTC,.,TRBV29-1,TRBD1,TRBJ2-5
CASKFRAGTRNYGYTF,TGTGCCAGTAAATTCCGCGCTGGCACTAGGAACTATGGCTACACCTTC,.,TRBV6-1,.,TRBJ1-2
CASSLVRRYHYGYTF,TGTGCCAGCAGCTTGGTGCGGAGATACCACTATGGCTACACCTTC,.,TRBV5-6,.,TRBJ1-2
CSARGRLNSYEQYF,TGCAGTGCTAGAGGTCGACTGAACTCCTACGAGCAGTACTTC,few,TRBV20-1,.,TRBJ2-7
CASSPAYLDEQYF,TGTGCCAGCTCACCCGCCTACCTTGACGAGCAGTACTTC,.,TRBV18,.,TRBJ2-7
CASSGWDRGNYGYTF,TGCGCCAGCAGTGGATGGGACAGGGGGAACTATGGCTACACCTTC,few,TRBV10-1,TRBD1,TRBJ1-2
CSAPDRVVDQPQHF,TGCAGTGCTCCCGACAGGGTAGTCGATCAGCCCCAGCATTTT,.,TRBV20-1,TRBD1,TRBJ1-5
CATSDWGQGYGDTQYF,TGTGCCACCAGTGACTGGGGACAGGGGTATGGAGATACGCAGTATTTT,.,TRBV24-1,TRBD1,TRBJ2-3
CSATGRGLYEQYF,TGCAGTGCTACGGGACGGGGATTGTACGAGCAGTACTTC,.,TRBV20-1,.,TRBJ2-7
CASSFSGGGLSGANVLTF,TGCGCCAGCAGCTTCAGCGGAGGGGGCCTATCTGGGGCCAACGTCCTGACTTTC,.,TRBV5-1,.,TRBJ2-6
CATSIERHPIQYF,TGTGCCACCAGCATTGAAAGACACCCTATTCAGTACTTC,.,TRBV15,.,TRBJ2-4
CASRRPGGTSRAGWNNEQFF,TGTGCCAGTAGACGACCCGGAGGGACTAGCAGGGCGGGTTGGAACAATGAGCAGTTCTTC,.,TRBV19,TRBD2,TRBJ2-1
CASSQGPDRGDTQYF,TGCGCCAGCAGCCAAGGTCCAGATCGGGGGGATACGCAGTATTTT,once,TRBV4-1,.,TRBJ2-3
CASSLRNYGYTF,TGTGCCAGCAGTTTGCGCAACTATGGCTACACCTTC,many,TRBV12-3/TRBV12-4,.,TRBJ1-2
CSASRSPGAYEQYF,TGCAGTGCTAGTAGGTCACCAGGGGCCTACGAGCAGTACTTC,few,TRBV20-1,.,TRBJ2-7
CSAADTHGNQPQHF,TGCAGTGCCGCGGACACACACGGCAATCAGCCCCAGCATTTT,.,TRBV20-1,.,TRBJ1-5